This T cell receptor (beta chain) was sequenced for a study of shared clonotypes between healthy human individuals (TCRdb year 2020). For the study in its entirety: A few men and two women, aged 18 to 49 years, made up the cohort. Different laboratories and diverse techniques were used to prepare libraries and sequence TCR repertoires, to increase sequencing depth and limit assay-specific biases. Between about 0.8 and 9 billion PBMCs per donor were obtained by leukapheresis. For each donor, CD4 naive and CD4 memory were each run on three plates, CD8 naive on two plates, and CD8 memory on one plate. To estimate repertoire size and how much clonotypes are shared between individuals, the study performed deep sequencing of blood TCR repertoires from a few healthy adults.

TCR CDR3 regions were amplified from genomic DNA by multiplex PCR using the deep immunoSEQ assay. Extracted genomic DNA from each cell subset was spread evenly across all wells of several immunoSEQ 96-well plates, with each plate serving as a replicate. For sorted subsets, roughly 200 ng genomic DNA, equal to 30,000 or so T cell genomes, was loaded into each replicate PCR. Purified libraries were quantified with a Qubit 3.0 fluorometer, sized on a Bioanalyzer 2100, and re-quantified with the KAPA Library Quantification kit. A separate single-read 150-cycle Illumina NextSeq 550 flow cell was used to sequence each immunoSEQ 96-well plate. The published analysis was carried out like this. Because the immunoSEQ output included only junctional sequences and no quality scores, the filtering could not be the same as the filtering used for full-length reads. To assign V/J genes and CDR3, sequences were annotated using PyIR, a Python wrapper for IgBLAST v1.9, with IMGT germline references. Any read was removed if the V/J assignment was weak (E-value above 1e-6), the CDR3 was missing, or the read contained stop codons, out-of-frame junctions, or ambiguous translated residues. V3J clonotypes were defined by identical inferred V gene, J gene, and CDR3 amino acid sequence. To compute the percentage overlap between repertoires, the number of shared unique clonotypes was divided by the size of the smaller repertoire. Three approaches were used to assess repertoire richness: RTK rarefaction, the Chao1 estimator, and Recon v2.1 estimates of unobserved clonotypes. Generation probabilities were computed with OLGA for all TCRbeta clonotypes obtained by the gDNA method from four donors. TCRdb obtained this table from immuneACCESS and retained in-frame rearrangements with V and J assigned. These tables miss some clones; where compared with another copy, unresolved V genes account for less than half of the shortfall, and the remainder is unexplained. V, J and clone size derive from that table, while D and trimming were established from the DNA sequence. In all, the sample holds about a million clones, and roughly 77% of those were seen once. The top ten clones comprise about 0.89% of the sample.

The donors were healthy, HIV-negative adults with no recently reported acute infections or vaccinations. Every donor was a Caucasian adult residing in Nashville, Tennessee, USA. Magnetic negative selection was used to enrich CD4+ T cells, after which naive cells were positively selected on CD45RA and the negative fraction became the memory subset. After blood collection by leukapheresis, PBMCs were isolated using Ficoll-Histopaque density gradient centrifugation and then cryopreserved in the vapor phase of liquid nitrogen. Analytical flow cytometry was used to check the purity and quantity of each magnetically sorted T cell population. Genomic DNA was isolated from every sorted fraction and measured by UV absorbance on a Nanodrop 2000c. Overall study results and their limits: Across several donors, around 5.4% of naive CD4, roughly 3.3% of naive CD8, about 2.3% of memory CD4, and under 0.45% of memory CD8 clonotypes were shared. Compared with non-shared clonotypes, clonotypes shared by all four sorted-subset donors had higher generation probabilities. The genetic and exposure-history diversity represented was limited by the small number of donors. Estimated clonotype richness was generally larger for naive than for memory subsets. Incomplete sequencing was indicated by rarefaction of sorted-subset datasets, despite the large sequencing depth. Based on pairwise subsampling, the degree of clonotype sharing among donors was expected to be affected by sequencing depth. Sampling was restricted to blood, and TCR repertoires in tissue are likely to differ from TCR repertoires in blood.

In the case of this clone: Its antigen is unknown. No base quality information exists; no much larger clone differs at one position.

V is cut by 5 bases and J by 5 bases, and the space between the germline ends is 12 bases. The germline V gene encodes CDR1 SNHLY and CDR2 FYNNEI. Reading from cysteine to phenylalanine, the CDR3 counts 13 amino acids. Only the CDR3 DNA is retained, 39 bases long and in frame from the first base. This TCR was recovered from a man aged 18 to 30 in good health. Some clones in this sample may be carry-over from other donors' samples. Sequences were obtained from memory CD4+ T cells from PBMCs. The cell subset or site label, read with the paper, signifies: CD45RA-negative fraction. The chain links TRBV2 with TRBJ1-1; D gene: possibly TRBD1, on 5 matching bases. CDR3 sequence: CASSPDSWTEAFF. The bases are TGTGCCAGCAGTCCCGACAGTTGGACTGAAGCTTTCTTT.